The present TCR beta chain was sequenced within a study of HIV-infected patients and healthy controls. No cell fractionation was done, so the repertoire covers all unsorted peripheral blood T cells. Reverse transcription used around 540 ng RNA and constant-region primers for alpha and beta. Separate chain-specific third strand synthesis with multiplexing indices produced the alpha and beta libraries. The SP2 site served as the priming point for second strand synthesis. Via MiXCR, TCRdb re-called the 5' RACE reads, giving one row per CDR3 protein. The profile shows around 18,000 distinct CDR3 sequences, 10% of them singletons. Sequences were obtained from blood. This TCR came from an adult in good health.

CDR3: CASSEGGAPRDTQYF. The CDR3 coding sequence is TGCGCCAGCAGTGAAGGCGGGGCCCCGCGGGATACGCAGTATTTT. The V gene is TRBV10-1, the J gene TRBJ2-3; TRBD2 is a possible D gene (6 bases). The CDR3 is made up of 15 amino acids. V shed 3 bases and J shed 6 bases, with 16 bases lying between them. Germline V lookup: CDR1 WNHNN, CDR2 SYGVQD (reference sequence).